Below, 27 T cell receptor beta chains from the same sample are listed, as sequenced in a study of shared clonotypes between healthy human individuals (TCRdb year 2020). For the CD8 naive samples, CD45RO-negative cells were positively selected for CCR7, yielding a CD45RA+CCR7+ population from which TemRA cells were excluded. Libraries were constructed by the immunoSEQ multiplex PCR assay. The clones in this table, taken by TCRdb from immuneACCESS, are in-frame only. Not every clone is retained; where verified, under half of the shortfall comes from an unresolved V gene, and the cause of the rest is unknown. This sample comprises about 1,800,000 clones, approximately 94% of them detected only once. Roughly 1% of the sample comes from the top ten. The sequenced sample consisted of naive CD8+ T cells sorted from blood. The label giving this sample's cell subset or site can be read as: CD45RA+CCR7+. The receptor set was obtained from a man younger than 35 in good health.

This sequence joins TRBV7-9 and TRBJ2-5, with 8 bases identical to TRBD2. Looked up from germline, CDR1 is SEHNR and CDR2 is FQNEAQ (reference sequence). V shed 5 bases and J 3 bases; nucleotides not matched to a gene: 8. CDR3 size: 15 residues. The CDR3 sequence: CASSDNPGGEETQYF. The CDR3 region has the DNA TGTGCCAGCAGCGACAACCCCGGGGGGGAAGAGACCCAGTACTTC.

This chain connects TRBV21-1 to TRBJ2-1; TRBD2, the D gene given by the table, was not confirmed from the DNA. TRBV21-1 is a pseudogene. This CDR3 is 17 amino acids long. CDR3 in amino acids: CASSNLPTSGSYNEQFF. DNA of the CDR3: TGTGCCAGCAGCAACCTCCCCACTAGCGGCTCCTACAATGAGCAGTTCTTC.

The chain uses TRBV4-3 and TRBJ1-2; D is unresolved. The CDR3 sequence is 16 residues long. With 0 bases removed from V and 1 base from J, the gap between germline ends came to 12 bases. Germline V gene lookup returns CDR1 LGHNA and CDR2 YSLEER. This chain's CDR3 is CASSQDLRTVNYGYTF. In DNA, the CDR3 is TGCGCCAGCAGCCAAGATTTAAGGACGGTTAACTATGGCTACACCTTC.

The rearrangement uses TRBV5-6 and TRBJ1-1; D unresolved. Germline CDR1 SGHDT, CDR2 YYEEEE. The CDR3 is made up of 15 amino acids. The V and J ends lost 3 bases and 2 bases respectively, with 14 bases between them. The CDR3 nucleotides read TGTGCCAGCAGCTCGAACCCGGGGATAAACACTGAAGCTTTCTTT. Translated: CASSSNPGINTEAFF. Full variable domain (missing parts from reference TRBV5-6 and TRBJ1-1): DAGVTQSPTHLIKTRGQQVTLRCSPKSGHDTVSWYQQALGQGPQFIFQYYEEEERQRGNFPDRFSGHQFPNYSSELNVNALLLGDSALYLCASSSNPGINTEAFFGQGTRLTVV.

V and J are TRBV28 and TRBJ2-7, with D perhaps matching TRBD2 (6 bases). The CDR3 totals 13 residues. CDR1 is MDHEN and CDR2 is SYDVKM in the germline V gene. V was clipped by 4 bases and J by 1 base, with 8 bases between them. CDR3 nucleotides: TGTGCCAGCAGTTGGGGACTTTCCTACGAGCAGTACTTC. Its protein product is CASSWGLSYEQYF.

This clone occurred once. The rearrangement joins TRBV19 to TRBJ2-7; the match to TRBD2 covers 7 bases. Trimming cost V 3 bases and J 1 base; bases outside gene matches: 6. This CDR3 has 15 amino acids. Germline loops: CDR1 LNHDA, CDR2 SQIVND (reference sequence). CDR3 region: CASSILAGESYEQYF. The CDR3 nucleotides read TGTGCCAGTAGTATTCTCGCGGGGGAATCCTACGAGCAGTACTTC. The variable domain in full, completed from reference TRBV19 and TRBJ2-7, reads DGGITQSPKYLFRKEGQNVTLSCEQNLNHDAMYWYRQDPGQGLRLIYYSQIVNDFQKGDIAEGYSVSREKKESFPLTVTSAQKNPTAFYLCASSILAGESYEQYFGPGTRLTVT.

The rearrangement links TRBV29-1 to TRBJ1-1, with D perhaps TRBD1 (5 bases). Germline assignment: CDR1 SQVTM and CDR2 ANQGSEA. V was shortened by 3 bases and J by 10 bases, with 15 bases between the two germline ends. The CDR3 is made up of 12 amino acids. The CDR3 DNA reads as TGCAGCGTTGACGGACTTGGGGCTGGAGCTTTCTTT. This sequence encodes CSVDGLGAGAFF.

J is TRBJ2-2 and V is TRBV23-1; D might be TRBD1 (5 bases). TRBV23-1 is labeled an ORF, and its function is uncertain. V was clipped by 0 bases and J by 5 bases, with 16 bases between them. The CDR3 loop spans 17 amino acids. Here the CDR3 reads CASSQSQWVKGTGELFF. CDR3 nucleotides: TGCGCCAGCAGTCAATCGCAGTGGGTCAAGGGGACCGGGGAGCTGTTTTTT.

The rearrangement joins TRBV5-6 to TRBJ2-7; D is unresolved. V was clipped by 4 bases and J by 3 bases, with 8 bases between them. The CDR3 length is 12 residues. Looked up from germline, CDR1 is SGHDT and CDR2 is YYEEEE. The CDR3, as DNA: TGTGCCAGCAGCGGCGTAAACTACGAGCAGTACTTC. As protein: CASSGVNYEQYF.

The chain couples TRBV7-9 to TRBJ1-2; 8 nucleotides line up with TRBD1. This CDR3 is 15 amino acids long. Germline CDR1 reads SEHNR; CDR2 reads FQNEAQ (reference sequence). Trimming at V came to 5 bases and at J to 4 bases, leaving 9 bases not matched to a gene. The CDR3 bases are TGTGCCAGCAGCGGGGATGGACAGGGACTCTATGGCTACACCTTC. It codes for CASSGDGQGLYGYTF. Filled out from reference TRBV7-9 and TRBJ1-2, the complete variable domain reads DTGVSQNPRHKITKRGQNVTFRCDPISEHNRLYWYRQTLGQGPEFLTYFQNEAQLEKSRLLSDRFSAERPKGSFSTLEIQRTEQGDSAMYLCASSGDGQGLYGYTFGSGTRLTVV.

The gene calls are TRBV5-1 and TRBJ2-7, with 7 bases aligning to TRBD1. The junction had 10 bases not matched to a gene; V was cut back by 4 bases and J by 0 bases. This CDR3 is 16 amino acids long. Per the germline V gene, CDR1 is SGHRS and CDR2 is YFSETQ. This CDR3 reads CASSPWGTVSSYEQYF. The CDR3 DNA is TGCGCCAGCAGCCCCTGGGGGACAGTCAGCTCCTACGAGCAGTACTTC.

This chain joins TRBV9 and TRBJ2-1, with TRBD2 identical over 13 bases. The ends lost 4 bases at V and 4 bases at J; junction bases unmatched: 5. Germline V gene data show CDR1 as SGDLS and CDR2 as YYNGEE. The CDR3 length is 16 residues. The CDR3, as DNA: TGTGCCAGCAGCCTCGGGACTAGCGGGACTTACAATGAGCAGTTCTTC. Translated: CASSLGTSGTYNEQFF.

This sequence joins TRBV5-6 and TRBJ2-3; D is uncertain. The V and J ends lost 3 bases and 4 bases respectively, with 15 bases between them. Germline V lookup: CDR1 SGHDT, CDR2 YYEEEE. CDR3 length equals 15 residues. Here the CDR3 DNA reads TGTGCCAGCAGCTCGTGGACCGGCAGTGCAGATACGCAGTATTTT. This codes for CASSSWTGSADTQYF. The whole variable domain, filled in from reference TRBV5-6 and TRBJ2-3, reads DAGVTQSPTHLIKTRGQQVTLRCSPKSGHDTVSWYQQALGQGPQFIFQYYEEEERQRGNFPDRFSGHQFPNYSSELNVNALLLGDSALYLCASSSWTGSADTQYFGPGTRLTVL.

In this sample, this clone turned up once. V is TRBV4-3 and J is TRBJ2-7, with 7 bases lining up with TRBD1. The CDR3 totals 15 residues. J was trimmed by 2 bases and V by 1 base; bases with no gene match: 5. Looked up from germline, CDR1 is LGHNA and CDR2 is YSLEER. The DNA for the CDR3 is TGCGCCAGCAGCCAAGGGCGGACAGGAACCTACGAGCAGTACTTC. As protein: CASSQGRTGTYEQYF.

The chain has TRBV4-1 and TRBJ2-7; the D is unclear. The V and J ends lost 1 base and 3 bases respectively, with 7 bases between them. This CDR3 comprises 13 residues. The germline V gene has CDR1 MGHRA and CDR2 YSYEKL. CDR3 DNA sequence: TGCGCCAGCAGCCAAGCCCGCTACTACGAGCAGTACTTC. Amino acids: CASSQARYYEQYF.

The genes are TRBV6-1 and TRBJ1-6; D is unclear. Germline CDR1 MNHNS, CDR2 SASEGT. V lost 2 bases and J 6 bases, leaving 8 bases between the germline ends. The CDR3 sequence is 14 residues long. The CDR3 here is CASSELGSNSPLHF. For the CDR3, the DNA is TGTGCCAGCAGTGAATTAGGGAGTAATTCACCCCTCCACTTT.

J is TRBJ1-5 and V is TRBV11-2, with a tentative D call TRBD1 (6 bases). The CDR3 is 14 residues long. Germline V lookup: CDR1 SGHAT, CDR2 FQNNGV. The germline V and J ends were trimmed by 5 bases and 4 bases, with 12 bases remaining between them. The CDR3 nucleotides read TGTGCCAGCAGCAAGGGGGACACAAATCAGCCCCAGCATTTT. Its translation: CASSKGDTNQPQHF.

The genes are TRBV5-1 and TRBJ1-6, with D unclear. The CDR3 extends over 16 amino acids. Per the germline V gene, CDR1 is SGHRS and CDR2 is YFSETQ. V was trimmed by 0 bases and J by 0 bases, leaving 7 bases between them. This CDR3 reads CASSLVGVSYNSPLHF. In DNA, the CDR3 is TGCGCCAGCAGCTTGGTCGGGGTCTCCTATAATTCACCCCTCCACTTT.

The rearrangement links TRBV2 to TRBJ2-3; 8 bases agree with TRBD2. This CDR3 has 15 amino acids. Germline V CDR1 and CDR2: SNHLY, FYNNEI. V trimming: 7 bases; J trimming: 2 bases; junction bases outside the gene matches: 8. The CDR3 spells CASTSGSGPTDTQYF. CDR3 bases: TGTGCCAGCACGAGCGGGAGCGGGCCCACAGATACGCAGTATTTT.

This clone is a singleton in its sample. V and J are TRBV11-2 and TRBJ2-3; D unclear. The CDR3 totals 15 residues. Between the trimmed V and J ends, which lost 4 bases and 0 bases, there was a span of 11 bases. Germline V lookup: CDR1 SGHAT, CDR2 FQNNGV. The DNA of the CDR3 is TGTGCCAGCAGCTCACCGAGAGCTAGCACAGATACGCAGTATTTT. It yields the protein CASSSPRASTDTQYF.

V and J are TRBV2 and TRBJ1-3; unclear D gene. Looked up from germline, CDR1 is SNHLY and CDR2 is FYNNEI. V lost 4 bases to trimming and J lost 0 bases, with 13 bases between them. The CDR3 totals 16 residues. The CDR3 bases are TGTGCCAGCAGTGGCCTAACAGTGCCCTCTGGAAACACCATATATTTT. It is translated as CASSGLTVPSGNTIYF. The full variable domain, with the rest looked up from reference TRBV2 and TRBJ1-3, is EPEVTQTPSHQVTQMGQEVILRCVPISNHLYFYWYRQILGQKVEFLVSFYNNEISEKSEIFDDQFSVERPDGSNFTLKIRSTKLEDSAMYFCASSGLTVPSGNTIYFGEGSWLTVV.

The chain uses TRBV29-1 and TRBJ2-7, with TRBD1 identical over 8 bases. This CDR3 region has 14 residues. Looked up from germline, CDR1 is SQVTM and CDR2 is ANQGSEA. The trim removed 5 bases at V and 2 bases at J, leaving 8 bases unmatched. The DNA of the CDR3 is TGCAGCGTTACCTCGCCGGGACAGGCCTACGAGCAGTACTTC. This translates into CSVTSPGQAYEQYF.

Remarks on this clone: A read error may account for a junction end that differs from germline. This sequence joins TRBV28 and TRBJ2-1; the match to TRBD1 covers 8 bases. The CDR3 loop spans 14 amino acids. Germline V gene data show CDR1 as MDHEN and CDR2 as SYDVKM. CDR3 amino acids: CASTPRDRYTEQFF. The CDR3 region has the DNA TGTGCCAGCACTCCCCGGGACAGGTACACTGAGCAGTTCTTC.

The chain uses TRBV13 and TRBJ2-1; 12 bases align to TRBD2. Germline CDR1 reads PRHDT; CDR2 reads FYEKMQ (reference sequence). V lost 5 bases to trimming and J lost 3 bases; unmatched junction nucleotides: 5. The CDR3 has 16 residues. The CDR3 loop is CASSQLAGGGYNEQFF. Here the CDR3 DNA reads TGTGCCAGCAGCCAACTAGCGGGGGGCGGCTACAATGAGCAGTTCTTC. Complete variable domain (other parts from reference TRBV13 and TRBJ2-1): AAGVIQSPRHLIKEKRETATLKCYPIPRHDTVYWYQQGPGQDPQFLISFYEKMQSDKGSIPDRFSAQQFSDYHSELNMSSLELGDSALYFCASSQLAGGGYNEQFFGPGTRLTVL.

The J gene is TRBJ2-3, the V gene TRBV5-6; D perhaps matches TRBD2 (7 bases). Trimming left V 4 bases short and J 3 bases short, with 15 bases between. The CDR3 extends over 15 amino acids. Germline V lookup: CDR1 SGHDT, CDR2 YYEEEE. CDR3 DNA: TGTGCCAGCAGCGACACGGGGGGCTGGACAGATACGCAGTATTTT. Its translation is CASSDTGGWTDTQYF. The full variable domain, completed using reference TRBV5-6 and TRBJ2-3, is DAGVTQSPTHLIKTRGQQVTLRCSPKSGHDTVSWYQQALGQGPQFIFQYYEEEERQRGNFPDRFSGHQFPNYSSELNVNALLLGDSALYLCASSDTGGWTDTQYFGPGTRLTVL.

The chain employs TRBV5-6 and TRBJ2-7, with a tentative D call TRBD1 (5 bases). From germline, CDR1 is SGHDT and CDR2 YYEEEE. This CDR3 contains 13 residues. V was pared by 5 bases and J by 0 bases, with 9 bases between. The CDR3 sequence: CASSLQDSYEQYF. In nucleotides, the CDR3 is TGTGCCAGCAGTCTACAGGACTCCTACGAGCAGTACTTC.

V usage is TRBV27 and J usage is TRBJ2-1; D not resolved. The CDR3 has 15 amino acids. The V end lost 5 bases, the J end lost 5 bases, and 16 bases lay between the germline ends. Looked up from germline, CDR1 is MNHEY and CDR2 is SMNVEV (reference sequence). The CDR3 sequence is CASSPPDGAHNEQFF. The CDR3 nucleotides read TGTGCCAGCAGTCCTCCCGACGGTGCCCACAATGAGCAGTTCTTC.